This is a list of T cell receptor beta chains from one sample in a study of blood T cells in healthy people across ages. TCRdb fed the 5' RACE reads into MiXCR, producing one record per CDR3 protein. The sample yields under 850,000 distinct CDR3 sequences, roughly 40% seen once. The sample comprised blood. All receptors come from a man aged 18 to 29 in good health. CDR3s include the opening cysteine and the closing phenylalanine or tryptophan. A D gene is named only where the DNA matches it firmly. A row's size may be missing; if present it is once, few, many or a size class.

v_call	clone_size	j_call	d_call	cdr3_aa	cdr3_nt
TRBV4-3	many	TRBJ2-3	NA	CASSQEATHDTQYF	TGCGCCAGCAGCCAAGAGGCTACCCATGATACGCAGTATTTT
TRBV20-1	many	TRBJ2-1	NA	CSARLETPYNEQFF	TGCAGTGCTCGTCTTGAGACTCCCTACAATGAGCAGTTCTTC
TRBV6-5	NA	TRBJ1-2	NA	CASSSPTRDFYGYTF	TGTGCCAGCAGTTCCCCCACAAGGGATTTCTATGGCTACACCTTC
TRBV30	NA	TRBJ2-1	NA	CAWSVMETQFF	TGTGCCTGGAGTGTAATGGAGACCCAGTTCTTC
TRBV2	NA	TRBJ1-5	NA	CARGRGNQPQHF	TGTGCCAGAGGACGGGGCAATCAGCCCCAGCATTTT
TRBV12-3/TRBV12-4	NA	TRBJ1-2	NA	CASSLLQAGGYTF	TGTGCCAGCAGTTTATTACAGGCCGGGGGCTACACCTTC
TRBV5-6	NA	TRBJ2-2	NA	CASSLARGFPGELFF	TGTGCCAGCAGCTTGGCCAGGGGTTTCCCCGGGGAGCTGTTTTTT
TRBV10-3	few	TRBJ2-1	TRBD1	CATGDRADNEQFF	TGTGCCACCGGGGACAGGGCAGACAATGAGCAGTTCTTC
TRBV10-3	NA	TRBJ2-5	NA	CASTRDGTEQETQYF	TGTGCCAGCACTCGAGACGGCACGGAACAAGAGACCCAGTACTTC
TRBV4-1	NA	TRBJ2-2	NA	CASSQPLGNTGELFF	TGCGCCAGCAGCCAACCACTGGGGAACACCGGGGAGCTGTTTTTT
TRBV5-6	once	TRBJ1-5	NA	CASSPFGQPQHF	TGTGCCAGCAGCCCGTTCGGTCAGCCCCAGCATTTT
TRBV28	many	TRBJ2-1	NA	CASSLSGLGQFF	TGTGCCAGCAGTTTGTCGGGTCTGGGGCAGTTCTTC
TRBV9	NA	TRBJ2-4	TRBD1	CASSAGTGSNIRYF	TGTGCCAGCAGCGCCGGGACAGGGAGCAACATTCGGTACTTC
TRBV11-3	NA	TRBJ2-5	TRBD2	CASSQSGNRETQYF	TGTGCCAGCAGCCAAAGCGGGAATAGAGAGACCCAGTACTTC
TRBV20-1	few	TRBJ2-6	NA	CSARVGGQVLSGANVLTF	TGCAGTGCTAGAGTGGGGGGTCAGGTCCTCTCTGGGGCCAACGTCCTGACTTTC
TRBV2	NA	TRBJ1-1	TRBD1	CASSGQGEGAFF	TGTGCCAGCAGTGGGCAGGGGGAGGGGGCTTTCTTT
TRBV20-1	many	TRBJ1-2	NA	CSAHSLNYGYTF	TGCAGTGCCCACTCCCTTAACTATGGCTACACCTTC
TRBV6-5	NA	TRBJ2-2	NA	CASSSPWETGELFF	TGTGCCAGCAGTTCGCCCTGGGAAACCGGGGAGCTGTTTTTT
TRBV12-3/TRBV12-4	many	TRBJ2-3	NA	CASGRGSTDTQYF	TGTGCCTCCGGGCGGGGAAGCACAGATACGCAGTATTTT
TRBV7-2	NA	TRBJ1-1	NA	CASSLFGGMSNTEAFF	TGTGCCAGCAGCCTATTCGGGGGAATGTCGAACACTGAAGCTTTCTTT
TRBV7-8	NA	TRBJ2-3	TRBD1	CASSFGTGTTDTQYF	TGTGCCAGCAGCTTCGGGACAGGAACCACAGATACGCAGTATTTT
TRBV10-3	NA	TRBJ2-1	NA	CAIRTSGTDGNEQFF	TGTGCCATCAGGACCAGCGGAACGGATGGCAATGAGCAGTTCTTC
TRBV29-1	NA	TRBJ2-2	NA	CSVEDLRGGTGELFF	TGCAGCGTTGAAGATCTGAGGGGCGGCACCGGGGAGCTGTTTTTT
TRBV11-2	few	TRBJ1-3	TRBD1	CASSRGTGGPGNTIYF	TGTGCCAGCAGCCGCGGGACAGGGGGCCCTGGAAACACCATATATTTT
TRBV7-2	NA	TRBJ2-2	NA	CASSLLASNTGELFF	TGTGCCAGCAGCTTGCTGGCATCGAACACCGGGGAGCTGTTTTTT
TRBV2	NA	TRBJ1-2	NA	CASSEYRDLQYGYTF	TGTGCCAGCAGCGAATACCGGGACCTGCAATATGGCTACACCTTC
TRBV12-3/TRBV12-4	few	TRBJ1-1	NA	CASSSQAGVTEAFF	TGTGCCAGCAGTTCTCAGGCGGGCGTGACTGAAGCTTTCTTT
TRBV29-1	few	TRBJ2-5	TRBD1	CSVEERQGDHQETQYF	TGCAGCGTTGAAGAACGCCAGGGGGACCACCAAGAGACCCAGTACTTC
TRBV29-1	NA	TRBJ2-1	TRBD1	CSALGQGRYNEQFF	TGCAGCGCCCTGGGACAGGGACGTTACAATGAGCAGTTCTTC
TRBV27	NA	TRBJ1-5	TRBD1	CASSFSRQGGQPQHF	TGTGCCAGCAGTTTCTCTCGACAGGGAGGTCAGCCCCAGCATTTT
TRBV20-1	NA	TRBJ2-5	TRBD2	CSASPSGGTLQETQYF	TGCAGTGCTAGCCCTAGCGGGGGGACCCTCCAAGAGACCCAGTACTTC
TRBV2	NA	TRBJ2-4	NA	CASRPLAKNIQYF	TGTGCCAGCAGGCCTCTAGCCAAAAACATTCAGTACTTC
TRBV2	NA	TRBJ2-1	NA	CASRGEGGQFF	TGTGCCAGCAGGGGCGAGGGTGGGCAGTTCTTC
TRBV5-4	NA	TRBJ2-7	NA	CASSLGHLSSYNEQYF	TGTGCCAGCAGCTTGGGGCACCTTAGCTCCTACAATGAGCAGTACTTC
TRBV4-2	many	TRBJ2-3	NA	CASSQVPGLSDTQYF	TGTGCCAGCAGCCAAGTCCCAGGGCTGTCAGATACGCAGTATTTT
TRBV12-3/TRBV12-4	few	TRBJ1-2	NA	CASTYGREANYGYTF	TGTGCCAGCACCTACGGCAGGGAAGCTAACTATGGCTACACCTTC
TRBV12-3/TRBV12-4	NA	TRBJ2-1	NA	CTSSPRGIEQFF	TGTACCAGCAGTCCTAGGGGAATTGAGCAGTTCTTC